Each of the 5 T cell receptor beta chains below was sequenced from the same sample in a study of cytomegalovirus exposure and HLA in healthy donors. With 60 Vbeta and 13 Jbeta primers, the PCR was carried out. The assay was immunoSEQ multiplex PCR, and TCRdb's table has in-frame clones only and misses some. The repertoire holds approximately 170,000 clones, with 75% as singletons. The specimen was PBMCs. All receptors derive from a male donor in good health and CMV-seronegative.

V usage is TRBV11-2 and J usage is TRBJ2-7; D remains ambiguous. There are 14 residues in the CDR3. The germline V and J ends were trimmed by 1 base and 4 bases, with 11 bases remaining between them. Per the germline V gene, CDR1 is SGHAT and CDR2 is FQNNGV. DNA for the CDR3: TGTGCCAGCAGCTTAGTAGGCGGTTGGTACGAGCAGTACTTC. This sequence encodes CASSLVGGWYEQYF.

This chain links TRBV28 with TRBJ1-1, with 8 positions matching TRBD1. The CDR3 totals 13 residues. Germline CDR1 reads MDHEN; CDR2 reads SYDVKM. The J segment lost 4 bases and the V segment lost 5 bases, leaving 3 bases of the junction unmatched. CDR3 region: CASSQDRATEAFF. CDR3 DNA: TGTGCCAGCAGTCAGGACAGGGCCACTGAAGCTTTCTTT.

The rearrangement links TRBV5-1 to TRBJ2-5, with 7 positions matching TRBD2. In germline, CDR1 is SGHRS, CDR2 YFSETQ. V shed 0 bases, J shed 1 base, and the junction held 3 bases outside the gene matches. The CDR3 spans 15 residues. CDR3: CASSLGLASQETQYF. The DNA of the CDR3 is TGCGCCAGCAGCTTGGGACTAGCATCCCAAGAGACCCAGTACTTC.

This chain links TRBV10-1 with TRBJ1-2; 7 positions agree with TRBD1. The CDR3 is 12 residues long. Germline lookup yields CDR1 WNHNN and CDR2 SYGVQD (reference sequence). V trimming: 11 bases; J trimming: 4 bases; junction bases outside the gene matches: 7. In DNA form, the CDR3 reads TGCGCCGCATATGGGGACAGCTATGGCTACACCTTC. This translates into CAAYGDSYGYTF.

The gene calls are TRBV27 and TRBJ1-4; D is unresolved. Trimming left V 3 bases short and J 5 bases short, with 13 bases between. The germline V gene encodes CDR1 MNHEY and CDR2 SMNVEV (reference sequence). The CDR3 totals 15 residues. The CDR3 reads CASSFYGHQNEKLFF. The CDR3 DNA reads TGTGCCAGCAGTTTCTATGGGCATCAAAATGAAAAACTGTTTTTT.